Each of the 9 T cell receptor beta chains below was sequenced from the same sample in a study of neoadjuvant anti-PD-1 for oral cavity cancer. TCRdb's table, derived via immunoSEQ multiplex PCR, lists solely in-frame clones and lacks some. The sample carries under 8,500 clones, about 46% recorded once. The sample in question was tumor tissue, obtained before nivolumab (anti-PD-1) treatment. The source is a person between 35 and 79 years old with oral cavity squamous cell carcinoma.

The rearrangement links TRBV27 to TRBJ2-3, with 8 bases that match TRBD1. With V trimmed by 6 bases and J by 9 bases, 17 bases remained unmatched. The CDR3 is made up of 16 amino acids. CDR1 and CDR2 from the germline V gene are MNHEY and SMNVEV (reference sequence). The CDR3 nucleotides are TGTGCCAGCAGAATAAACAGGGGGTCTACCCTCGACACGCAGTATTTT. Translation gives CASRINRGSTLDTQYF.

The V and J genes are TRBV7-9 and TRBJ2-7; D gene ambiguous. V was clipped by 5 bases and J by 5 bases, with 10 bases between them. CDR3 size: 12 residues. Looked up from germline, CDR1 is SEHNR and CDR2 is FQNEAQ (reference sequence). In nucleotides, the CDR3 is TGTGCCAGCAGCCCCCTTAGGGACGAGCAGTACTTC. Its translation is CASSPLRDEQYF. Full variable domain (outside the CDR3, taken from reference TRBV7-9 and TRBJ2-7): DTGVSQNPRHKITKRGQNVTFRCDPISEHNRLYWYRQTLGQGPEFLTYFQNEAQLEKSRLLSDRFSAERPKGSFSTLEIQRTEQGDSAMYLCASSPLRDEQYFGPGTRLTVT.

The chain is built from TRBV28 and TRBJ2-3; 11 positions agree with TRBD2. The V gene's germline CDR1 is MDHEN and CDR2 SYDVKM. The CDR3 length is 15 residues. The ends lost 5 bases at V and 5 bases at J; junction bases unmatched: 6. Here the CDR3 DNA reads TGTGCCAGCAGTCCCGGGACTAGCGGTTTAGATACGCAGTATTTT. Residues: CASSPGTSGLDTQYF.

This clone has more than one count but fewer than ten. V usage is TRBV30 and J usage is TRBJ1-5; D is perhaps TRBD1 (6 bases). V was clipped by 7 bases and J by 1 base, with 17 bases between them. The CDR3 is 15 residues long. CDR1 and CDR2 from the germline V gene are GTSNPN and SVGIG (reference sequence). As DNA, the CDR3 is TGTGCCTCCTCCCGGGACACAAGAAGCAATCAGCCCCAGCATTTT. Translating gives CASSRDTRSNQPQHF. The full variable domain, with the rest looked up from reference TRBV30 and TRBJ1-5, is SQTIHQWPATLVQPVGSPLSLECTVEGTSNPNLYWYRQAAGRGLQLLFYSVGIGQISSEVPQNLSASRPQDRQFILSSKKLLLSDSGFYLCASSRDTRSNQPQHFGDGTRLSIL.

This sequence joins TRBV28 and TRBJ2-3; 7 bases are shared with TRBD2. Trimming cost V 4 bases and J 0 bases; bases outside gene matches: 10. The germline V gene has CDR1 MDHEN and CDR2 SYDVKM. The CDR3 sequence is 17 residues long. CDR3 residues: CASSSQRAGSSTDTQYF. The CDR3 nucleotides are TGTGCCAGCAGTTCGCAAAGAGCGGGATCTAGCACAGATACGCAGTATTTT.

The rearrangement uses TRBV5-4 and TRBJ2-3; D is undetermined. The CDR3 totals 14 residues. V was trimmed by 3 bases and J by 0 bases, leaving 8 bases between them. CDR1 SGHNT and CDR2 YYREEE come from the germline V gene (reference sequence). DNA for the CDR3: TGTGCCAGCAGCTCGGAGACTAGCACAGATACGCAGTATTTT. Translating it yields CASSSETSTDTQYF.

The CDR3 DNA reads as TGCAGTGCTAGACACACCGGGGAGCTGTTTTTT. Its protein product is CSARHTGELFF. This sequence joins TRBV20-1 and TRBJ2-2, with D unclear. The ends were cut back, 2 bases at V and 3 bases at J, with 1 base in the middle. This CDR3 has 11 amino acids. Germline V gene data show CDR1 as DFQATT and CDR2 as SNEGSKA (reference sequence).

This clone was detected a few times. The V call is TRBV25-1, the J call TRBJ2-3; D gene unclear. V dropped 4 bases and J dropped 2 bases, with 13 bases sitting between them. This CDR3 spans 15 amino acids. Germline CDR1 is MGHDK and CDR2 is SYGVNS. The CDR3 region has the DNA TGTGCCAGCAGTGCCCTGTACACAGACACAGATACGCAGTATTTT. Translation: CASSALYTDTDTQYF. Combining the CDR3 with reference TRBV25-1 and TRBJ2-3 gives the whole variable domain EADIYQTPRYLVIGTGKKITLECSQTMGHDKMYWYQQDPGMELHLIHYSYGVNSTEKGDLSSESTVSRIRTEHFPLTLESARPSHTSQYLCASSALYTDTDTQYFGPGTRLTVL.

The chain couples TRBV5-6 to TRBJ1-1; D is perhaps TRBD1 (6 bases). Trimming shortened V by 2 bases and J by 8 bases, and 10 bases separated the two germline ends. This CDR3 comprises 12 residues. Germline CDR1 and CDR2: SGHDT and YYEEEE. CDR3 in amino acids: CASSLQGTEAFF. The CDR3 nucleotides are TGTGCCAGCAGCTTACAGGGTACCGAAGCTTTCTTT.